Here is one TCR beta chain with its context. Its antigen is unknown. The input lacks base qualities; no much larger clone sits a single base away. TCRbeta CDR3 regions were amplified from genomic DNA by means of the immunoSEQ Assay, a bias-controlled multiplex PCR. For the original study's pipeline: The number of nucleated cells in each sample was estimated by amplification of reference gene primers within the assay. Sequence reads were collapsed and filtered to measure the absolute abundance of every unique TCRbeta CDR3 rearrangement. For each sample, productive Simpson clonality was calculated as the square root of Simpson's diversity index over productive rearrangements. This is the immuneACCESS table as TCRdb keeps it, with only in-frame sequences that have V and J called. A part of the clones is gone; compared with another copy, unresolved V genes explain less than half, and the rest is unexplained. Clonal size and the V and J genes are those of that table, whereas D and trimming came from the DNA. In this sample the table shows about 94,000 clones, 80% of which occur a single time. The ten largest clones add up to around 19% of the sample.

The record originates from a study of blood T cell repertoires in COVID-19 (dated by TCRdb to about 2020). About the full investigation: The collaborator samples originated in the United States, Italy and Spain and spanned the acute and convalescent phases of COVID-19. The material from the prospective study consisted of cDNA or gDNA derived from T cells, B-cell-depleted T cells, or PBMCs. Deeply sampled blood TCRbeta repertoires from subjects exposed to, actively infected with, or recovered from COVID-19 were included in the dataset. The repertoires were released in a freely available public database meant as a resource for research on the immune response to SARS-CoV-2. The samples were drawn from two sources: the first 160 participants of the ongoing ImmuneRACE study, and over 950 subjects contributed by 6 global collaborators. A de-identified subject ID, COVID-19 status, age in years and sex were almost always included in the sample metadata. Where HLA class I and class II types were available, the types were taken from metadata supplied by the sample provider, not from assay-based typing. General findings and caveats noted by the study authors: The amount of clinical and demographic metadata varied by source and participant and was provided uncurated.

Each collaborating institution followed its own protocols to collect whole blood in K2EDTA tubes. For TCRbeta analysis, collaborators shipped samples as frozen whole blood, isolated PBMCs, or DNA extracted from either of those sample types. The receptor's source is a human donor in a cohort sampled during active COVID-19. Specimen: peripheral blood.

The CDR3 corresponds to CATVRGGEAFF. At the DNA level, the sequence is TGTGCCACTGTCAGGGGAGGGGAAGCTTTCTTT. The chain was built from TRBV6-5 and TRBJ1-1; TRBD1 is possibly the D segment (6 matching bases). CDR1 and CDR2 are drawn from the germline V gene: MNHEY, SVGAGI. The CDR3, cysteine through phenylalanine, is 11 amino acids long. Only the CDR3 part of the read is kept: 33 bases, read in frame from the first base. The junction carries 14 bases between V and J, which are trimmed by 10 bases and 8 bases respectively.